This T cell receptor (beta chain) was sequenced in a study of shared clonotypes between healthy human individuals (dated by TCRdb to 2020 to 2022). Study-wide context: A couple of women and a few men aged 18 to 49 years were included in the cohort. The study deeply sequenced blood TCR repertoires of five healthy adults to estimate repertoire size and the extent of clonotype sharing between individuals. Leukapheresis yielded between about 0.9 and 9 billion PBMCs per donor. Different laboratories and diverse techniques were used to prepare libraries and sequence TCR repertoires, to increase sequencing depth and limit assay-specific biases. The study at large found these results: Only blood was sampled, and tissue TCR repertoires likely differ from those in blood. Because the study included a small number of donors, the genetic and exposure-history diversity represented was limited. Pairwise subsampling indicated that sequencing depth was expected to affect the degree of clonotype sharing among donors.

Between the V and J ends, shortened by 6 bases and 0 bases respectively, the junction contains 15 bases. CDR1 and CDR2 were assigned from the germline V gene (reference sequence) as LNHDA and SQIVND. The CDR3 numbers 16 residues from cysteine through phenylalanine. Of the read, only the CDR3 DNA is kept; its 48 bases are in frame from base 1. Donors were healthy HIV-negative adults with no recently reported acute infections or vaccinations. Every donor was a Caucasian adult living in Nashville, Tennessee, USA. For unsorted samples, 90 million or so PBMCs were counted and genomic DNA was extracted with the QIAamp DNA Blood Mini kit. After blood collection by leukapheresis, PBMCs were isolated using Ficoll-Histopaque density gradient centrifugation and then cryopreserved in the vapor phase of liquid nitrogen. Using the deep immunoSEQ assay, multiplex PCR amplified TCR CDR3 regions from genomic DNA. For each cell subset, the extracted genomic DNA was distributed evenly across all wells of several immunoSEQ 96-well plates, and each plate served as one replicate. For unsorted PBMC, about 300 ng genomic DNA, equal to roughly 32,000 T cell genomes, was loaded into each replicate PCR. Ten immunoSEQ deep assay plates were used to sequence unsorted PBMC genomic DNA. The purified libraries were quantified using a Qubit 3.0 fluorometer, sized with a Bioanalyzer 2100, and then quantified again using the KAPA Library Quantification kit. Each immunoSEQ 96-well plate was sequenced on its own single-read 150-cycle Illumina NextSeq 550 flow cell. On the study's bioinformatics: Because the immunoSEQ output included only junctional sequences and no quality scores, the filtering could not be the same as the filtering used for full-length reads. To assign V/J genes and CDR3, sequences were annotated against IMGT germline references using PyIR, a Python wrapper for IgBLAST v1.9. Reads were filtered out if the reads had weak V/J assignments (E-value above 1e-6), no CDR3, stop codons, out-of-frame junctions, or ambiguous translated residues. V3J clonotypes were defined as sequences sharing an identical inferred V gene, J gene, and CDR3 amino acid sequence. To compute the percentage overlap between repertoires, the number of shared unique clonotypes was divided by the size of the smaller repertoire. Richness of each repertoire was evaluated using RTK rarefaction, the Chao1 estimator, and Recon v2.1 estimates of unobserved clonotypes. The table comes from immuneACCESS by way of TCRdb, which keeps in-frame sequences with V and J called. Part of the clones is missing from these tables; in studies checked, under half for an unresolved V gene and the rest for unknown reasons. V, J and clone size are those of that table, while D and trimming were read from the DNA. The sample contains fewer than 650,000 clones, around 77% of them found a single time. The leading ten clones occupy 12% of the sample.

Note on this clone: Its antigen is unknown. Base quality data are lacking; no much larger clone is found one base away.

This sequence was found in a woman between 40 and 50 years old in good health. Some clones in this sample may be carry-over from other donors' samples. The material sequenced was PBMCs. Rearrangement joined TRBV19 to TRBJ1-5; no D gene is confidently identified. The CDR3: CASRRARFSSNQPQHF. The nucleotides read TGTGCCAGTAGAAGGGCCCGATTCTCTAGCAATCAGCCCCAGCATTTT.